These T cell receptor beta chains were read from a single sample in a study of blood T cell repertoires in COVID-19. The table came from immunoSEQ multiplex PCR; TCRdb's copy has only in-frame clones and leaves some out. Of 15,000 to 20,000 clones in the sample, 87% were seen once. Sequenced material: peripheral blood. The receptors were sampled from a man in his fifties or sixties with active COVID-19. The CDR3 runs from the conserved cysteine through the conserved F or W. Fields, in order: D gene, J gene, V gene, clone size, CDR3 DNA, CDR3 protein. A D gene is named only where the DNA matches it firmly. The size field is filled for only some rows; it gives once, few, many or a size class.

>TRBD2|TRBJ2-7|TRBV4-3|-
TGCGCCAGCAGCCAAGATCAGACTAGCGGGAGTAAGTACTTC
CASSQDQTSGSKYF
>-|TRBJ2-7|TRBV2|-
TGTGCCAGCAGTGACCGTACAGGGAACCACGAGCAGTACTTC
CASSDRTGNHEQYF
>-|TRBJ1-2|TRBV9|-
TGTGCCAGCAGCGCCGGTCTCGGAGCGGGCTATGGCTACACCTTC
CASSAGLGAGYGYTF
>-|TRBJ2-1|TRBV9|-
TGTGCCAGCAGCGTCCTAGGACTTGAGCAGTTCTTC
CASSVLGLEQFF
>-|TRBJ1-2|TRBV29-1|-
TGCAGCGTTGACAGTAACAACTATGGCTACACCTTC
CSVDSNNYGYTF
>-|TRBJ1-2|TRBV4-3|-
TGCGCCAGCAGCCAAGATCTGCAGGGCTCAAACTATGGCTACACCTTC
CASSQDLQGSNYGYTF
>-|TRBJ2-1|TRBV24-1|-
TGTGCCGTACTGACAGTTAACAATGAGCAGTTCTTC
CAVLTVNNEQFF
>-|TRBJ1-5|TRBV7-3|few
TGTGCCAGCAGCCCCACCGGGACATCAAGCAATCAGCCCCAGCATTTT
CASSPTGTSSNQPQHF
>-|TRBJ1-1|TRBV5-1|-
TGCGCCAGCAGAACCGCGACAGCGAACACTGAAGCTTTCTTT
CASRTATANTEAFF
>-|TRBJ2-7|TRBV7-2|-
TGTGCCAGCAACACTGGGCCATTCGGGGTATACGAGCAGTACTTC
CASNTGPFGVYEQYF
>-|TRBJ2-3|TRBV25-1|-
TGTGCCAGCAGTACCTACTCGGATACGCAGTATTTT
CASSTYSDTQYF
>-|TRBJ1-3|TRBV7-2|-
TGTGCCAGCAGCCCCCAGGGGCCCTCTGGAAACACCATATATTTT
CASSPQGPSGNTIYF
>TRBD1|TRBJ1-6|TRBV5-4|-
TGTGCCAGCAGCTTGTATGCCGGGGGGACAGGGTGGCATTCACCCCTCCACTTT
CASSLYAGGTGWHSPLHF
>-|TRBJ1-2|TRBV24-1|-
TGTGCCACCAGTGATCAGGTTGGTGGCTACACCTTC
CATSDQVGGYTF
>TRBD1|TRBJ1-2|TRBV20-1|-
TGCAGTGCTAGTCGGACAGGGGGCGACGGGTATGGCTACACCTTC
CSASRTGGDGYGYTF
>-|TRBJ1-1|TRBV29-1|-
TGCAGCGGCCACAGGAACACTGAAGCCTTCTTT
CSGHRNTEAFF
>-|TRBJ1-1|TRBV5-1|-
TGCGCCAGCAGCTTGGGCAGGGAAGCTTTCTTT
CASSLGREAFF
>-|TRBJ2-2|TRBV7-9|-
TGTGCCAGCAGCTTCCTAACCGGGGAGCTGTTTTTT
CASSFLTGELFF
>TRBD2|TRBJ2-2|TRBV3-1/TRBV3-2|-
TGTGCCAGCAGCCAAGATAGAAGCGGGGCGAACACCGGGGAGCTGTTTTTT
CASSQDRSGANTGELFF
>-|TRBJ2-7|TRBV3-1/TRBV3-2|once
TGTGCCAGCAGCCTCCGATATACGAGCTACGAGCAGTACTTC
CASSLRYTSYEQYF
>-|TRBJ1-2|TRBV9|-
TGTGCCAGCAGCGTAGGGGCGGACAGCGGTGGCTACACCTTC
CASSVGADSGGYTF
>-|TRBJ1-3|TRBV4-1|-
TGCGCCAGCAGCCAAGATGGTGGGGGGATATTTTCTGGAAACACCATATATTTT
CASSQDGGGIFSGNTIYF
>-|TRBJ2-3|TRBV5-8|-
TGTGCCAGCAGCCCCGGGGGACCTTATAGCGGCACAGATACGCAGTATTTT
CASSPGGPYSGTDTQYF
>-|TRBJ2-7|TRBV6-2/TRBV6-3|few
TGTGCCAGCAGCCCGGGCCCGCCCTGGCAGTACTTC
CASSPGPPWQYF
>TRBD1|TRBJ1-2|TRBV19|-
TGTGCCAGTGGGGGGAGACAGGGTGAGGATGGCTACACCTTC
CASGGRQGEDGYTF
>-|TRBJ2-5|TRBV7-2|-
TGTGCCAGCAGCTCCCAGGGGAGGGGAATGGGAGAGACCCAGTACTTC
CASSSQGRGMGETQYF
>-|TRBJ2-2|TRBV28|-
TGTGCCAGCAGTCAGGTGACCGGGGAGCTGTTTTTT
CASSQVTGELFF
>-|TRBJ1-1|TRBV9|-
TGTGCCAGCAGCCCCGACTTACGAAGGAACACTGAAGCTTTCTTT
CASSPDLRRNTEAFF
>TRBD2|TRBJ2-1|TRBV7-9|-
TGTGCCAGCAGCCTCGGACTAGCGGTTACCCTAGGCAATGAGCAGTTCTTC
CASSLGLAVTLGNEQFF
>TRBD2|TRBJ2-1|TRBV7-2|-
TGTGCCAGCAGCTTAAGACTAGCGGTGGGGTTTTGGGATGAGCAGTTCTTC
CASSLRLAVGFWDEQFF
>TRBD1|TRBJ1-3|TRBV7-2|-
TGTGCCAGCAGCGCCCAACAGGGGGCGAGTGGAAACACCATATATTTT
CASSAQQGASGNTIYF
>-|TRBJ1-1|TRBV19|-
TGTGCCAGTAGTCCGTGGGGGTCAAGGGGGTCTAGTAACACTGAAGCTTTCTTT
CASSPWGSRGSSNTEAFF
>-|TRBJ2-3|TRBV7-6|-
TGTGCCAGCAGCTTAGGAGCCCTCCGCGGGACCACCGATACGCAGTATTTT
CASSLGALRGTTDTQYF
>TRBD2|TRBJ2-3|TRBV5-4|-
TGTGCCAGCAGCTCTTGGCTAGCGGGAAGGAGCACAGATACGCAGTATTTT
CASSSWLAGRSTDTQYF
>-|TRBJ1-1|TRBV6-5|-
TGTGCCAGCGGGGAGGGGCCTTGGACTGAAGCTTTCTTT
CASGEGPWTEAFF
>TRBD1|TRBJ1-2|TRBV5-6|-
TGTGCCAGCAGCTTGGGGCCACAGGGGGCGGCGATCTATGGCTACACCTTC
CASSLGPQGAAIYGYTF
>-|TRBJ2-5|TRBV5-1|-
TGCGCCAGCAGCTTGGTACTAGAAGAGACCCAGTACTTC
CASSLVLEETQYF
>TRBD2|TRBJ2-5|TRBV7-2|once
TGTGCCAGCAGAAAGACGGGAGGGCCGGCAGAGACCCAGTACTTC
CASRKTGGPAETQYF
>TRBD1|TRBJ1-3|TRBV3-1/TRBV3-2|-
TGTGCCAGCAGCGAACAGGGGGGAGGAAACACCATATATTTT
CASSEQGGGNTIYF
>TRBD1|TRBJ1-1|TRBV4-1|few
TGCGCCAGCAGCAATACAGGGGACACTGAAGCTTTCTTT
CASSNTGDTEAFF
>-|TRBJ2-7|TRBV24-1|-
TGTGCCACCCTAACACAGAAGGCCGTCCACGAGCAGTACTTC
CATLTQKAVHEQYF
>-|TRBJ2-7|TRBV28|-
TGTGCCAGCGGCAGGGAAGCAGCGTACTTC
CASGREAAYF
>-|TRBJ1-1|TRBV6-6|-
TGTGCCAGCAGTTTTGGACCAAGCTCGGGGATGGCTTTCTTT
CASSFGPSSGMAFF
>-|TRBJ1-6|TRBV11-2|-
TGTGCCAGCAGCTCCAGGCTTCCAGTTAATTCACCCCTCCACTTT
CASSSRLPVNSPLHF
>-|TRBJ2-3|TRBV5-4|once
TGTGCCAGCAGCTTGGGTCTGGGGGGAACGACAGATACGCAGTATTTT
CASSLGLGGTTDTQYF
>TRBD1|TRBJ2-1|TRBV7-9|few
TGTGCCAGCAGCTTAGGATTCGGGGACAGGGGATTACGGAATGAGCAGTTCTTC
CASSLGFGDRGLRNEQFF
>-|TRBJ2-7|TRBV4-2|-
TGTGCCAGCAGCCAATACTCCCAGGGTAGTACCGAGCAGTACTTC
CASSQYSQGSTEQYF
>-|TRBJ2-7|TRBV11-2|-
TGTGCCAGCAGCCCTAGATCCTACGAGCAGTACTTC
CASSPRSYEQYF
>TRBD2|TRBJ2-1|TRBV18|-
TGTGCCAGCTCACCTAGCGGGAGTGGATCCTACAATGAGCAGTTCTTC
CASSPSGSGSYNEQFF
>-|TRBJ2-3|TRBV5-6|-
TGTGCCAGCAGCTTCGGACAGAGAACAGATACGCAGTATTTT
CASSFGQRTDTQYF
>TRBD2|TRBJ2-1|TRBV19|-
TGTGCCAGTAGTTTAAGGGCTAGCGGGAGTGAGGGATACAATGAGCAGTTCTTC
CASSLRASGSEGYNEQFF
>-|TRBJ1-2|TRBV5-1|-
TGCGCCAGCAGCTCATCGGACAGCGTATATGGCTACACCTTC
CASSSSDSVYGYTF
>-|TRBJ1-6|TRBV6-5|-
TGTGCCAGCAGTTATAGGACAGTTAGATCACCCCTCCACTTT
CASSYRTVRSPLHF
>TRBD1|TRBJ2-5|TRBV3-1/TRBV3-2|-
TGTGCCAGCAGCCCATCACCTTTTAACAGGGGCCGCTTAGGGACCCAGTACTTC
CASSPSPFNRGRLGTQYF
>TRBD2|TRBJ2-1|TRBV9|-
TGTGCCAGCAGCGCAGGGACTAGCGCGGATGAGCAGTTCTTC
CASSAGTSADEQFF
>TRBD1|TRBJ2-7|TRBV13|-
TGTGCCAGCAGCAAAATGGAGCAGGGGGCGATAATATACGAGCAGTACTTC
CASSKMEQGAIIYEQYF
>-|TRBJ1-2|TRBV28|-
TGTGCCAGCAGTTTGGAGGGAGGGGGGGCTTATGGCTACACCTTC
CASSLEGGGAYGYTF